This TCR beta chain was recovered during a study of cytomegalovirus exposure and HLA in healthy donors. Study-level points and caveats: A further, later analysis showed that HLA-associated TCR beta chains (compared with equally common others) were more clonally expanded.

Concerning this clone itself: Its antigen is still unknown.

PCR involved 60 Vbeta and 13 Jbeta primers. This table comes from immunoSEQ multiplex PCR, and its TCRdb copy is limited to in-frame clones, with some not included. This table has more than 140,000 clones, more than 60% appearing once. The source material was PBMCs. This receptor was obtained from a middle-aged man in good health and CMV-seronegative.

CDR3 in DNA: TGTGCCAGCAGCCAAGATCTTCTAGGAACCTACAATGAGCAGTTCTTC. Translation: CASSQDLLGTYNEQFF. The chain couples TRBV4-2 to TRBJ2-1, with unresolved D. Between the trimmed V and J ends, which lost 0 bases and 2 bases, there was a span of 11 bases. The CDR3 consists of 16 residues. From germline, CDR1 is LGHNA and CDR2 YNFKEQ.